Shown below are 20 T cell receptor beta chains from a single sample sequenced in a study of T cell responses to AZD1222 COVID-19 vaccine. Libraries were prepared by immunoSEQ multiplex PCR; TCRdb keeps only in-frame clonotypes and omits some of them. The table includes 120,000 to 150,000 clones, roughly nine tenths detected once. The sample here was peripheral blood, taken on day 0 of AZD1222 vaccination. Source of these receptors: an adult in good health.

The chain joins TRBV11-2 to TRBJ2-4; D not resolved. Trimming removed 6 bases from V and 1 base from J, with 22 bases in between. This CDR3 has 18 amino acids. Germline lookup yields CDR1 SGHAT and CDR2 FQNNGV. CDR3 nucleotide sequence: TGTGCCAGCAGACATGGATCGCTGGCCGCTGCGGCCAAAAACATTCAGTACTTC. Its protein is CASRHGSLAAAAKNIQYF.

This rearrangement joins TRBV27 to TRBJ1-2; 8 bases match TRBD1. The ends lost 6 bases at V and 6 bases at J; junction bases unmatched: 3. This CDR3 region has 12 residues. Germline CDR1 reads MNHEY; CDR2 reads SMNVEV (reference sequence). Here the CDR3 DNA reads TGTGCCAGCAGCCAGGGGGCTGATGGCTACACCTTC. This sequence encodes CASSQGADGYTF.

The CDR3 coding sequence is TGTGCCAGTAGTATTGGTGGGACCTCCTACAATGAGCAGTTCTTC. This sequence encodes CASSIGGTSYNEQFF. The V and J genes are TRBV19 and TRBJ2-1; D tentatively fits TRBD1 or TRBD2 (5 bases each). The germline V gene encodes CDR1 LNHDA and CDR2 SQIVND (reference sequence). The CDR3 has 15 residues. V shed 3 bases and J shed 0 bases, with 9 bases lying between them.

The CDR3 loop is CASSSLYSNQPQHF. DNA of the CDR3: TGTGCCAGCAGTTCCCTTTATAGCAATCAGCCCCAGCATTTT. The rearrangement uses TRBV27 and TRBJ1-5; D call uncertain. The CDR3 has 14 residues. V lost 4 bases to trimming and J lost 0 bases, with 7 bases between them. Germline CDR1 reads MNHEY; CDR2 reads SMNVEV (reference sequence).

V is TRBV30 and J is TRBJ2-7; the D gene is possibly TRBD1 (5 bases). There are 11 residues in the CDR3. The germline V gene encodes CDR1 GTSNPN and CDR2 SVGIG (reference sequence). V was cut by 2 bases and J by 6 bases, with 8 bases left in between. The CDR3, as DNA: TGTGCCTGGAGTCATAGGGGCGAGCAGTACTTC. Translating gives CAWSHRGEQYF.

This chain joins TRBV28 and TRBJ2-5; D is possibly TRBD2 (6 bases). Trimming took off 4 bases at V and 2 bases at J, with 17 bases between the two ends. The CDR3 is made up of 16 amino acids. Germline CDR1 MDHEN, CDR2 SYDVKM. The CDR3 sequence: CASSWGRAGRQETQYF. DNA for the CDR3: TGTGCCAGCAGTTGGGGTAGGGCGGGGCGACAAGAGACCCAGTACTTC. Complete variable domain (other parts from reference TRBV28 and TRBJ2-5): DVKVTQSSRYLVKRTGEKVFLECVQDMDHENMFWYRQDPGLGLRLIYFSYDVKMKEKGDIPEGYSVSREKKERFSLILESASTNQTSMYLCASSWGRAGRQETQYFGPGTRLLVL.

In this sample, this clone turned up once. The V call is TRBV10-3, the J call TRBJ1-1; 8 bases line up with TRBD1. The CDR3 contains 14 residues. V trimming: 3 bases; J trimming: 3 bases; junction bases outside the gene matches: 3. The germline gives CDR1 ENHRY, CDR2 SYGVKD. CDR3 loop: CAISDRGRDTEAFF. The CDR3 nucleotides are TGTGCCATCAGTGACAGGGGGCGCGACACTGAAGCTTTCTTT.

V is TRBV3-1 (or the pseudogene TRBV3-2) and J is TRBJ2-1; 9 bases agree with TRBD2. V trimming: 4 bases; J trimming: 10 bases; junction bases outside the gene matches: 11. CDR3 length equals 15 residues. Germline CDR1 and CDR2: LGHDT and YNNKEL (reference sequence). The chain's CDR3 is CASSRLGGRAEEQFF. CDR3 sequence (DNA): TGTGCCAGCAGCCGCCTCGGCGGGAGGGCCGAAGAGCAGTTCTTC.

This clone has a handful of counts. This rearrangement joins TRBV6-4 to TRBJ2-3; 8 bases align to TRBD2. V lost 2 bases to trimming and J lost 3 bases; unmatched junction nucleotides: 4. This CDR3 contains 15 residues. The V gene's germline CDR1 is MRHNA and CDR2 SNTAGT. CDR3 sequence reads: CASSDGAGETDTQYF. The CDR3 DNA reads TGTGCCAGCAGTGACGGAGCGGGAGAGACAGATACGCAGTATTTT.

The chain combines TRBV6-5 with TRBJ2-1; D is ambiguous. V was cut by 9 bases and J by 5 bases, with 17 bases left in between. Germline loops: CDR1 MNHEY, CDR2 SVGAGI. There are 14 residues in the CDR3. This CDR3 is CASRLEGPHNEQFF. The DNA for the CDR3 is TGTGCCAGTAGACTGGAAGGGCCCCACAATGAGCAGTTCTTC.

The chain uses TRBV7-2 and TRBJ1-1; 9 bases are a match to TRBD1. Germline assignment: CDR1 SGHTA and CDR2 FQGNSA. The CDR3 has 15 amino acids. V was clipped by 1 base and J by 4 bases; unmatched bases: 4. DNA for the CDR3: TGTGCCAGCAGCTTAGAGCCGACAGGGGGCACTGAAGCTTTCTTT. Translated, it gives CASSLEPTGGTEAFF.

Here the CDR3 reads CASHRGRTGELFF. The CDR3 DNA is TGTGCCAGTCATAGAGGGCGGACCGGGGAGCTGTTTTTT. The V and J genes are TRBV19 and TRBJ2-2, with D perhaps matching TRBD2 (5 bases). Trimming left V 8 bases short and J 5 bases short, with 12 bases between. The CDR3 is 13 amino acids. CDR1 and CDR2 from the germline V gene are LNHDA and SQIVND (reference sequence).

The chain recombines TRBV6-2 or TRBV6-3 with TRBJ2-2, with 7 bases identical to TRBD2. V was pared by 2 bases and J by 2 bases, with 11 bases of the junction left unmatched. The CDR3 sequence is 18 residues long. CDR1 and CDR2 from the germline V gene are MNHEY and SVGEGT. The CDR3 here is CASSYRSSGRGNTGELFF. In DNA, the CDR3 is TGTGCCAGCAGTTACCGTTCTAGCGGAAGGGGAAACACCGGGGAGCTGTTTTTT.

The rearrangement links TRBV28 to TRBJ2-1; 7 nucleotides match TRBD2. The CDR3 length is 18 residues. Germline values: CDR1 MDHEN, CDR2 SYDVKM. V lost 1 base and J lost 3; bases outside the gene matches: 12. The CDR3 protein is CASSLSRFGTIVYNEQFF. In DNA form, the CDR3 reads TGTGCCAGCAGTTTATCAAGGTTTGGGACTATCGTCTACAATGAGCAGTTCTTC.

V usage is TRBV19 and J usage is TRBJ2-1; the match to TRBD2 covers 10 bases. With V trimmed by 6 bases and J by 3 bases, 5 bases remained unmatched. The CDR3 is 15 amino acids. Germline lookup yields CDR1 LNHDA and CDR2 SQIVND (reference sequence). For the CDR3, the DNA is TGTGCCAGTAGCAGCGGGGGGGCCGGCTACAATGAGCAGTTCTTC. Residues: CASSSGGAGYNEQFF.

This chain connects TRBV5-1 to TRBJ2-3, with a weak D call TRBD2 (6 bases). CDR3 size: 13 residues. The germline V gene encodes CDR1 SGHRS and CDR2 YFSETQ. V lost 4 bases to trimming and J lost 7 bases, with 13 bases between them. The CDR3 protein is CASSAGTPYTQYF. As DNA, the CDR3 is TGCGCCAGCAGCGCCGGGACTCCTTATACGCAGTATTTT. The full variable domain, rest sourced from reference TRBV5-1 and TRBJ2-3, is KAGVTQTPRYLIKTRGQQVTLSCSPISGHRSVSWYQQTPGQGLQFLFEYFSETQRNKGNFPGRFSGRQFSNSRSEMNVSTLELGDSALYLCASSAGTPYTQYFGPGTRLTVL.

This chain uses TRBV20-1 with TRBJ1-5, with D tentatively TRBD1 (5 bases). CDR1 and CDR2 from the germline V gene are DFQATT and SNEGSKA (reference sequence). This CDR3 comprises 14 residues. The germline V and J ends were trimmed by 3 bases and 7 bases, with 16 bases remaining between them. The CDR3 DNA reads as TGCAGTGCTAGTGGTTGGCAGGGCGACCAGCCCCAGCATTTT. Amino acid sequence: CSASGWQGDQPQHF.

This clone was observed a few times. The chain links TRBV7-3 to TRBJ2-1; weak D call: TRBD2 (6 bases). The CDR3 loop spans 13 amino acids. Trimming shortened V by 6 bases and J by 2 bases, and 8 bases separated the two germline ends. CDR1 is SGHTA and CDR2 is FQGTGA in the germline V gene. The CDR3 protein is CASREGPYNEQFF. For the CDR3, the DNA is TGTGCCAGCAGGGAGGGTCCCTACAATGAGCAGTTCTTC.

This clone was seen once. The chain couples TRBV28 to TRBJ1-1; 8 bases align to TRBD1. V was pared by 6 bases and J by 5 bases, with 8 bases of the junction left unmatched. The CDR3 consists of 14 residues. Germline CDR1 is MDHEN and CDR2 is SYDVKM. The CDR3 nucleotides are TGTGCCAGCAGCCTGCGGACAGGGCGGACTGAAGCTTTCTTT. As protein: CASSLRTGRTEAFF. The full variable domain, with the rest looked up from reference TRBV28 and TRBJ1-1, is DVKVTQSSRYLVKRTGEKVFLECVQDMDHENMFWYRQDPGLGLRLIYFSYDVKMKEKGDIPEGYSVSREKKERFSLILESASTNQTSMYLCASSLRTGRTEAFFGQGTRLTVV.

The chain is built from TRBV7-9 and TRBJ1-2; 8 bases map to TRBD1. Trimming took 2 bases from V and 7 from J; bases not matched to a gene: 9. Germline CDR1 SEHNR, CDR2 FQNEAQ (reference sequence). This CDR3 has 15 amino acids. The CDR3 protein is CASSLRQGPFGGYTF. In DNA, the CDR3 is TGTGCCAGCAGCTTAAGACAGGGGCCATTCGGTGGCTACACCTTC.